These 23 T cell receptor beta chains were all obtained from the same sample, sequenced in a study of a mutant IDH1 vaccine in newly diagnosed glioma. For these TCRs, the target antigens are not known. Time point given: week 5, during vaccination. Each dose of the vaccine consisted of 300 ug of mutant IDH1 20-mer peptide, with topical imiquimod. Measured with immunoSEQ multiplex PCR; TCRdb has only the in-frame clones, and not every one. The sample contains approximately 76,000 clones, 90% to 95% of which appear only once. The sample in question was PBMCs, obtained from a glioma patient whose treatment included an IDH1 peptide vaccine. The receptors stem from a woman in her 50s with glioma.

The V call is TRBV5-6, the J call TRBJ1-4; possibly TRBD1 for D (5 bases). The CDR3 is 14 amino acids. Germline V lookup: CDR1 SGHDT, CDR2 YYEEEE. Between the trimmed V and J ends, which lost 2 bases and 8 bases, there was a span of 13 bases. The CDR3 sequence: CASSFGTGEEKLFF. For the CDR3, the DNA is TGTGCCAGCAGCTTTGGAACGGGGGAAGAAAAACTGTTTTTT.

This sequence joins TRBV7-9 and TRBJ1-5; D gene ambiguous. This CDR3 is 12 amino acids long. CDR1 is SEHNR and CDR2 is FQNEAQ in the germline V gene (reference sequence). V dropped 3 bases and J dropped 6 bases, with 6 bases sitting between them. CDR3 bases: TGTGCCAGCAGCTTGGGCAGTCAGCCCCAGCATTTT. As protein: CASSLGSQPQHF.

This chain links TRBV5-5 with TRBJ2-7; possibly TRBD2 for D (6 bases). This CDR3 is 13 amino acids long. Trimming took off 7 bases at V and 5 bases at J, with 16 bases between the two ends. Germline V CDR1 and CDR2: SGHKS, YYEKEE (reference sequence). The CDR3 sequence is CASLRGGTDEQYF. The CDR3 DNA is TGTGCCAGCCTCCGCGGCGGGACTGACGAGCAGTACTTC.

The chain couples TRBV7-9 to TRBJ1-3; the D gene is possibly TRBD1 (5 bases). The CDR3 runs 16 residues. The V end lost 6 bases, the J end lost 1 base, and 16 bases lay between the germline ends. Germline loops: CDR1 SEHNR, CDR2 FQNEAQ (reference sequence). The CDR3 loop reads CASRRGQISSGNTIYF. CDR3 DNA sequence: TGTGCCAGCAGGCGTGGACAAATCTCATCTGGAAACACCATATATTTT. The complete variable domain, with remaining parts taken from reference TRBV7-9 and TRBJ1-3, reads DTGVSQNPRHKITKRGQNVTFRCDPISEHNRLYWYRQTLGQGPEFLTYFQNEAQLEKSRLLSDRFSAERPKGSFSTLEIQRTEQGDSAMYLCASRRGQISSGNTIYFGEGSWLTVV.

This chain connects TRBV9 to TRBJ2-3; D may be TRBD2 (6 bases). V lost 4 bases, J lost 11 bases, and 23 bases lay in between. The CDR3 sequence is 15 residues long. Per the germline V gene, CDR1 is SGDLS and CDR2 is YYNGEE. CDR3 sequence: CASSTFKGLRGRQYF. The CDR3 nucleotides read TGTGCCAGCAGCACCTTCAAGGGACTGAGGGGCCGGCAGTATTTT.

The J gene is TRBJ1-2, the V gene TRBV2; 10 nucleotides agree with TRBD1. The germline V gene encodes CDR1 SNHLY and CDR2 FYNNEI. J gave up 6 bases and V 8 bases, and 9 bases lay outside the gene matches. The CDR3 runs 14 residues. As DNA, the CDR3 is TGTGCCAGCGTAGACAGGGGGCGTTTGAATGGCTACACCTTC. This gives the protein CASVDRGRLNGYTF.

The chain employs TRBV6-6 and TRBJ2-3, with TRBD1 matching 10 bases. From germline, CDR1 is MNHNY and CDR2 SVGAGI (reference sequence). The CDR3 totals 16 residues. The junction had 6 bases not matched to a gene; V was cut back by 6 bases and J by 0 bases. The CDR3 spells CASRDRGRSSTDTQYF. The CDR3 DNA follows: TGTGCCAGCAGGGACAGGGGGAGGTCTAGCACAGATACGCAGTATTTT.

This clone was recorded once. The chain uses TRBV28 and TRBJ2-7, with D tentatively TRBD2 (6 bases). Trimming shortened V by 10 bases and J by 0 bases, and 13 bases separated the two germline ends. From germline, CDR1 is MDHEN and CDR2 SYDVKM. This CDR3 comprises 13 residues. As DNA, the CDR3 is TGTGCCACTATAACCGGGAGCTCCTACGAGCAGTACTTC. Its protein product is CATITGSSYEQYF.

CDR3 bases: TGTGCCACCAGCAGAGATGCGGGGAGCTCCTATAATTCACCCCTCCACTTT. Its translation: CATSRDAGSSYNSPLHF. J is TRBJ1-6 and V is TRBV15, with D uncertain. This CDR3 comprises 17 residues. Germline V gene sequence: CDR1 LNHNV, CDR2 YYDKDF (reference sequence). V dropped 0 bases and J dropped 0 bases, with 9 bases sitting between them.

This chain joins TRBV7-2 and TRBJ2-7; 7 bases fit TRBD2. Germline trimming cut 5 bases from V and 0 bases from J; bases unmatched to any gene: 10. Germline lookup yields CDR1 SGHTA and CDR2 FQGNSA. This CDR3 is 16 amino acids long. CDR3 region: CASSPVVGRSSYEQYF. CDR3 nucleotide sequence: TGTGCCAGCAGCCCAGTGGTCGGGAGGAGCTCCTACGAGCAGTACTTC.

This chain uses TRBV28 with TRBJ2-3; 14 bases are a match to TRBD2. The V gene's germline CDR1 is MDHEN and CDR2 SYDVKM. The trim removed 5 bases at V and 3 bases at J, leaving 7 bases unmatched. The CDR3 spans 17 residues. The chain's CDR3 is CASSTVTSGRATDTQYF. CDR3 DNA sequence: TGTGCCAGCAGTACCGTGACTAGCGGGAGGGCTACAGATACGCAGTATTTT.

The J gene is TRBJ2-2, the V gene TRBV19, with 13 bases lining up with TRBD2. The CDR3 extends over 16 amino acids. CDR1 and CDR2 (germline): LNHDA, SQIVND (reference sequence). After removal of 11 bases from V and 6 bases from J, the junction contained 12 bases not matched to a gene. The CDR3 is CAVRTSGGSYPGELFF. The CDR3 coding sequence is TGTGCCGTCCGGACTAGCGGGGGAAGTTACCCCGGGGAGCTGTTTTTT.

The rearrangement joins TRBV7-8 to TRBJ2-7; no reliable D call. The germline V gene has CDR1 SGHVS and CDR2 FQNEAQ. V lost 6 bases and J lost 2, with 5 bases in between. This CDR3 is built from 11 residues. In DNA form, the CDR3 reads TGTGCCAGCAGTGCTACCTACGAGCAGTACTTC. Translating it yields CASSATYEQYF.

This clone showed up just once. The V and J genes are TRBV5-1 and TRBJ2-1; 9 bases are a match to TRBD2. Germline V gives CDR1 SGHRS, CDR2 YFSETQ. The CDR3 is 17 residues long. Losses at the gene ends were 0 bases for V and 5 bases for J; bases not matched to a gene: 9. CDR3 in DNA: TGCGCCAGCAGCTTGGCATATGTGCGGGAGGGAAACAATGAGCAGTTCTTC. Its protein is CASSLAYVREGNNEQFF. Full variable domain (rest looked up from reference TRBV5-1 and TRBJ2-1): KAGVTQTPRYLIKTRGQQVTLSCSPISGHRSVSWYQQTPGQGLQFLFEYFSETQRNKGNFPGRFSGRQFSNSRSEMNVSTLELGDSALYLCASSLAYVREGNNEQFFGPGTRLTVL.

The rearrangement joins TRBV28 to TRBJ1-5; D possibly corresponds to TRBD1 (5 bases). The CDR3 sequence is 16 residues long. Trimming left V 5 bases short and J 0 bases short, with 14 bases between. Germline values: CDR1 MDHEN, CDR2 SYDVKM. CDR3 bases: TGTGCCAGCAGTGTGGACACCCCCTATAGCAATCAGCCCCAGCATTTT. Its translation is CASSVDTPYSNQPQHF.

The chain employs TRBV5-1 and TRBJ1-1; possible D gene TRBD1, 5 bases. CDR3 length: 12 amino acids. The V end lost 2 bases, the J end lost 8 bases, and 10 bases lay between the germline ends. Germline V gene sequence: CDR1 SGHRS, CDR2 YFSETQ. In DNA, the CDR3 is TGCGCCAGCAGCTTCACAGGTCAGGAAGCTTTCTTT. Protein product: CASSFTGQEAFF.

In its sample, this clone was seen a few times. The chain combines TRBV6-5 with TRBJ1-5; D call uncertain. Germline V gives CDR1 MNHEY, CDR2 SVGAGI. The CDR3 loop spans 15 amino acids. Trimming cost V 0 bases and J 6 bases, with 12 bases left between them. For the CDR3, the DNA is TGTGCCAGCAGTTACTCGCCAGCTGAGTTTCAGCCCCAGCATTTT. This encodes CASSYSPAEFQPQHF.

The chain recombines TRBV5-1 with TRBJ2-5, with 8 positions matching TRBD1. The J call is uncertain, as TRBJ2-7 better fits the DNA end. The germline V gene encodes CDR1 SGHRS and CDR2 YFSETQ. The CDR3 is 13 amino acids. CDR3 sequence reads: CASRKGTGYEQYF. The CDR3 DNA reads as TGCGCCAGCAGGAAAGGGACAGGCTACGAGCAGTACTTC.

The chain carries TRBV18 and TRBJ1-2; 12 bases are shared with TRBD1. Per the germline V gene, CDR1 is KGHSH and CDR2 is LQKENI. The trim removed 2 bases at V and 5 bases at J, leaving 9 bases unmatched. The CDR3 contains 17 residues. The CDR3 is CASSPGTGGSIRYGYTF. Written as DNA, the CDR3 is TGTGCCAGCTCACCAGGGACAGGGGGCAGTATTCGGTATGGCTACACCTTC.

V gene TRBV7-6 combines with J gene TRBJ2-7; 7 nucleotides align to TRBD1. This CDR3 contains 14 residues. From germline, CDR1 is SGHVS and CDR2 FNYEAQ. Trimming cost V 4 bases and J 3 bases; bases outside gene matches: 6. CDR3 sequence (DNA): TGTGCCAGCAGCTCAAGACAGGGTGGCTACGAGCAGTACTTC. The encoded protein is CASSSRQGGYEQYF. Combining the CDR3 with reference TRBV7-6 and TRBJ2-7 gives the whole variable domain GAGVSQSPRYKVTKRGQDVALRCDPISGHVSLYWYRQALGQGPEFLTYFNYEAQQDKSGLPNDRFSAERPEGSISTLTIQRTEQRDSAMYRCASSSRQGGYEQYFGPGTRLTVT.

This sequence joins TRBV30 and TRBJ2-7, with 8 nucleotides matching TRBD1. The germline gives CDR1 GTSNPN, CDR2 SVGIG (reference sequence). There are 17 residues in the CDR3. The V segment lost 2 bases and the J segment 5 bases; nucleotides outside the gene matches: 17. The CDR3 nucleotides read TGTGCCTGGAGTATACCTCGCTATAGGACAGGGTCCCACGAGCAGTACTTC. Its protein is CAWSIPRYRTGSHEQYF.

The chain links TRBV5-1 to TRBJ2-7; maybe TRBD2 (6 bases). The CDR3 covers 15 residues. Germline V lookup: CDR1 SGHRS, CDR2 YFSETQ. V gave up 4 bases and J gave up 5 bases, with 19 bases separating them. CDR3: CASSPREDGNDEQYF. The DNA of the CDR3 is TGCGCCAGCAGCCCGAGGGAGGACGGTAACGACGAGCAGTACTTC.

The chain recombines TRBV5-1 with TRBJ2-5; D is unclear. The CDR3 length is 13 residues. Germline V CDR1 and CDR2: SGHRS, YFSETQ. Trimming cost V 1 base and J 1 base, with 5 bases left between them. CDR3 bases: TGCGCCAGCAGCTTGACACCCCAAGAGACCCAGTACTTC. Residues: CASSLTPQETQYF.